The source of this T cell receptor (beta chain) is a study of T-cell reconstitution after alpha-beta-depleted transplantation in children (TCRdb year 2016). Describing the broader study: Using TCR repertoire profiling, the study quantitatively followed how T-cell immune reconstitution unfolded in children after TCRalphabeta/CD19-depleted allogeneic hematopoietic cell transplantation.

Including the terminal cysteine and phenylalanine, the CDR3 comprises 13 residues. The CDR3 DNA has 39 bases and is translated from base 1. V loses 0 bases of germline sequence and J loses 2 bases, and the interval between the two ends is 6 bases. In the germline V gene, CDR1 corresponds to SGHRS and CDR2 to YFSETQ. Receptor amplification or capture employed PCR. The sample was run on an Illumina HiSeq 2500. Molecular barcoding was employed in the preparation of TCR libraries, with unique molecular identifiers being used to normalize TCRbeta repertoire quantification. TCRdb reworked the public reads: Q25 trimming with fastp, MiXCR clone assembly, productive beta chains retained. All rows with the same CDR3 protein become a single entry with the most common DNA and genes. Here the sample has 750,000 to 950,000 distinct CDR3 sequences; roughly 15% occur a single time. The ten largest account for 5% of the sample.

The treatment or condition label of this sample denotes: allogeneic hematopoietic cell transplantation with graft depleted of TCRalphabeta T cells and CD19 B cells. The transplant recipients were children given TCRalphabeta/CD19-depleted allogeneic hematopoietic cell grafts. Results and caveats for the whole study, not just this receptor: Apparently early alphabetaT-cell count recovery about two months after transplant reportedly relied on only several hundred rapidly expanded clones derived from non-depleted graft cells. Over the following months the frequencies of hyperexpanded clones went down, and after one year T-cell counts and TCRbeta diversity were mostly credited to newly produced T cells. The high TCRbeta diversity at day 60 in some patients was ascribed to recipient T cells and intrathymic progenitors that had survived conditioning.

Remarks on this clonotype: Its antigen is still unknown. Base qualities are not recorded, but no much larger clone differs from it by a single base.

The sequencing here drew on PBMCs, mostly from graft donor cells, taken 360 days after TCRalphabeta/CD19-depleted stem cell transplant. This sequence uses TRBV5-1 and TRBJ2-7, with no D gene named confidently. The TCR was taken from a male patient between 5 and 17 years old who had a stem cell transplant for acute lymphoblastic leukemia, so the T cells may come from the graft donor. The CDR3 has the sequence CASSLDEPYEQYF. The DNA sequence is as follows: TGCGCCAGCAGCTTGGATGAACCCTACGAGCAGTACTTC.